A selection of T cell receptor beta chains follows, all from one sample in a study of blood T cell repertoires in COVID-19. Sequenced by immunoSEQ multiplex PCR; TCRdb stores in-frame clones only, minus some. This table holds about 87,000 clones, around 75% found once. Sequenced material: peripheral blood. Source of these receptors: a woman aged 45-59 years with acute or convalescent COVID-19. The CDR3 runs from the conserved cysteine through the conserved F or W. Each record gives: V gene, J gene, clone size, D gene, CDR3 length, CDR3 DNA, CDR3 protein. The D gene is left open where the match is weak. A clone size is listed for some rows: how often the clone was seen (once, few, many), or a class if it is expanded.

V gene: TRBV28
J gene: TRBJ2-7
clone size: -
D gene: TRBD1
CDR3 length: 16
CDR3 DNA: TGTGCCAGCAGTTTATTAGACGGGACAGGGGCCTTCGAGCAGTACTTC
CDR3 protein: CASSLLDGTGAFEQYF

V gene: TRBV1
J gene: TRBJ2-1
clone size: -
D gene: -
CDR3 length: 17
CDR3 DNA: TGCACCAGCAGCCTTCCACCCGGGGGGCATGCCCACAATGAGCAGTTCTTC
CDR3 protein: CTSSLPPGGHAHNEQFF

V gene: TRBV10-3
J gene: TRBJ2-5
clone size: -
D gene: TRBD1
CDR3 length: 15
CDR3 DNA: TGTGCCATCAGGGAAGAGACAGGGGGCTATGTGACCCAGTACTTC
CDR3 protein: CAIREETGGYVTQYF

V gene: TRBV2
J gene: TRBJ2-3
clone size: -
D gene: TRBD1
CDR3 length: 15
CDR3 DNA: TGTGCCAGCAGTGGCCAGGACAGGGGAGTAGGTACGCAGTATTTT
CDR3 protein: CASSGQDRGVGTQYF

V gene: TRBV4-1
J gene: TRBJ1-2
clone size: -
D gene: TRBD1
CDR3 length: 13
CDR3 DNA: TGCGCCAGCAGCCCGACAGGGTTGGGTGGCTACACCTTC
CDR3 protein: CASSPTGLGGYTF

V gene: TRBV10-2
J gene: TRBJ1-2
clone size: few
D gene: -
CDR3 length: 13
CDR3 DNA: TGCGCCAGCAGCCAGGCGCCTAACTATGGCTACACCTTC
CDR3 protein: CASSQAPNYGYTF

V gene: TRBV6-5
J gene: TRBJ1-2
clone size: -
D gene: TRBD1
CDR3 length: 13
CDR3 DNA: TGTGCCAGCAGCCAACAGGGGGGGAATGGCTACACCTTC
CDR3 protein: CASSQQGGNGYTF

V gene: TRBV5-4
J gene: TRBJ2-7
clone size: -
D gene: TRBD2
CDR3 length: 14
CDR3 DNA: TGTGCCAGCAGCTTAGGGCAGCGGGGCTACGAGCAGTACTTC
CDR3 protein: CASSLGQRGYEQYF

V gene: TRBV27
J gene: TRBJ2-7
clone size: -
D gene: -
CDR3 length: 14
CDR3 DNA: TGTGCCAGCAGTTTAGAACCCCAGACCTACGAGCAGTACTTC
CDR3 protein: CASSLEPQTYEQYF

V gene: TRBV5-1
J gene: TRBJ2-7
clone size: -
D gene: -
CDR3 length: 14
CDR3 DNA: TGCGCCAGCAGCTCCACCTTGATCAGCGGGGAGCAGTACTTC
CDR3 protein: CASSSTLISGEQYF

V gene: TRBV28
J gene: TRBJ1-5
clone size: -
D gene: -
CDR3 length: 12
CDR3 DNA: TGTGCCAGCAGTTCTCCCCCGGAGCCCCAGCATTTT
CDR3 protein: CASSSPPEPQHF

V gene: TRBV30
J gene: TRBJ1-1
clone size: once
D gene: -
CDR3 length: 11
CDR3 DNA: TGTGCCTGGAGTGCAGGGATTGAAGCTTTCTTT
CDR3 protein: CAWSAGIEAFF

V gene: TRBV6-5
J gene: TRBJ2-1
clone size: few
D gene: -
CDR3 length: 12
CDR3 DNA: TGTGCCAGCAGGAGTCCTAGCGATGAGCAGTTCTTC
CDR3 protein: CASRSPSDEQFF

V gene: TRBV12-5
J gene: TRBJ2-1
clone size: -
D gene: -
CDR3 length: 16
CDR3 DNA: TGTGCTAGTGGTTTGGTAGTGAGCGGCTCCTACAATGAGCAGTTCTTC
CDR3 protein: CASGLVVSGSYNEQFF

V gene: TRBV6-5
J gene: TRBJ2-1
clone size: -
D gene: TRBD1
CDR3 length: 15
CDR3 DNA: TGTGCCAGCAGAAACCGAGGACAGGGGCCCGATGAGCAGTTCTTC
CDR3 protein: CASRNRGQGPDEQFF

V gene: TRBV4-3
J gene: TRBJ1-4
clone size: -
D gene: -
CDR3 length: 16
CDR3 DNA: TGCGCCAGCAGCCAAGGAGTGAGTCGGGGGGACGAAAAACTGTTTTTT
CDR3 protein: CASSQGVSRGDEKLFF

V gene: TRBV7-2
J gene: TRBJ2-7
clone size: -
D gene: TRBD1
CDR3 length: 14
CDR3 DNA: TGTGCCAGCAGCCAAGATACAGGGGACTACGAGCAGTACTTC
CDR3 protein: CASSQDTGDYEQYF

V gene: TRBV10-3
J gene: TRBJ2-6
clone size: once
D gene: TRBD1
CDR3 length: 14
CDR3 DNA: TGTGCCATCTCGACAGGGCCTGGGGCCAACGTCCTGACTTTC
CDR3 protein: CAISTGPGANVLTF

V gene: TRBV28
J gene: TRBJ1-5
clone size: -
D gene: -
CDR3 length: 15
CDR3 DNA: TGTGCCAGCAGTTTAAGTACCAGCGGCAATCAGCCCCAGCATTTT
CDR3 protein: CASSLSTSGNQPQHF

V gene: TRBV15
J gene: TRBJ1-5
clone size: -
D gene: TRBD1
CDR3 length: 13
CDR3 DNA: TGTGCCACCAGCACACAGGGGACCCAGCCCCAGCATTTT
CDR3 protein: CATSTQGTQPQHF

V gene: TRBV18
J gene: TRBJ2-7
clone size: -
D gene: TRBD1
CDR3 length: 14
CDR3 DNA: TGTGCCAGCTCAACGACAGGGGGCGCGGAAGAGCAGTACTTC
CDR3 protein: CASSTTGGAEEQYF